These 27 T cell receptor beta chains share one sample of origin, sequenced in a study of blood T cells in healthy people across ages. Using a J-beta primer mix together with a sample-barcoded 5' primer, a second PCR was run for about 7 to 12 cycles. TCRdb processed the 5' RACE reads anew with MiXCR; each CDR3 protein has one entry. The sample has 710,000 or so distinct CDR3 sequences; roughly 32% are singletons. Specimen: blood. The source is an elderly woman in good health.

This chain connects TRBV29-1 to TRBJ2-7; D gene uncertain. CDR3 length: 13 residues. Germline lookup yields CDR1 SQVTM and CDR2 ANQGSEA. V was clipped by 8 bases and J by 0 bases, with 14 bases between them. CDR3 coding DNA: TGCAGCACCCGGGTCCCCGACTCCTACGAGCAGTACTTC. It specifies CSTRVPDSYEQYF.

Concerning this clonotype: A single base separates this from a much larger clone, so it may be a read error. The CDR3 region is CARSQPGRTEAFF. The CDR3 DNA follows: TGTGCCCGGAGTCAACCTGGGAGGACTGAAGCTTTCTTT. The rearrangement links TRBV30 to TRBJ1-1; D unclear. This CDR3 region has 13 residues. Germline lookup yields CDR1 GTSNPN and CDR2 SVGIG (reference sequence).

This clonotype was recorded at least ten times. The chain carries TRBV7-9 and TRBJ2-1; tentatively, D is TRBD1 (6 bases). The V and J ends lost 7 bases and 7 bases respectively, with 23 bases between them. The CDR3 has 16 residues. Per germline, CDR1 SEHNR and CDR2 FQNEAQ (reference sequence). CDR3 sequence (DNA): TGTGCCAGCACCCACTCCAACAGGGCGACTCGGAATGAGCAGTTCTTC. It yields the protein CASTHSNRATRNEQFF.

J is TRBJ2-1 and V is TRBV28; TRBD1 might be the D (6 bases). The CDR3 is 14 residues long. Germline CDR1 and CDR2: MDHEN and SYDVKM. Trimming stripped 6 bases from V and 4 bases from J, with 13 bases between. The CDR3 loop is CASSMPGQYNEQFF. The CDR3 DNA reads TGTGCCAGCAGCATGCCCGGACAGTACAATGAGCAGTTCTTC. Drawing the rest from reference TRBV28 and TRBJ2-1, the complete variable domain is DVKVTQSSRYLVKRTGEKVFLECVQDMDHENMFWYRQDPGLGLRLIYFSYDVKMKEKGDIPEGYSVSREKKERFSLILESASTNQTSMYLCASSMPGQYNEQFFGPGTRLTVL.

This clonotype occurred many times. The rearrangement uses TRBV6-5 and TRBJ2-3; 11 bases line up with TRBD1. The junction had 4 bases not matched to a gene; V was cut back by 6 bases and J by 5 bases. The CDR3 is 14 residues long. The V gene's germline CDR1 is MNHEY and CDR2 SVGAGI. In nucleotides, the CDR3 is TGTGCCAGCAGGGACAGGGGGCGCGGAGATACGCAGTATTTT. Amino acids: CASRDRGRGDTQYF.

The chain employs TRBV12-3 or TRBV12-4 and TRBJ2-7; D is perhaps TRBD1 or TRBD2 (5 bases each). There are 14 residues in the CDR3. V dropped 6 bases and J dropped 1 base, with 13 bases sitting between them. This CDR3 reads CASSIRDLSYEQYF. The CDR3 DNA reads TGTGCCAGCAGCATCCGGGACCTGTCCTACGAGCAGTACTTC.

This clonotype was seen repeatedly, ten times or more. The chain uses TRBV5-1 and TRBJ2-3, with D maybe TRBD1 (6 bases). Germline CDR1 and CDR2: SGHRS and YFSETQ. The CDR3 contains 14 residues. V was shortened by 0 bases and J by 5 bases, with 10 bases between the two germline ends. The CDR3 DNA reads TGCGCCAGCAGCTTGGTCACAGGGAGAGATACGCAGTATTTT. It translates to CASSLVTGRDTQYF.

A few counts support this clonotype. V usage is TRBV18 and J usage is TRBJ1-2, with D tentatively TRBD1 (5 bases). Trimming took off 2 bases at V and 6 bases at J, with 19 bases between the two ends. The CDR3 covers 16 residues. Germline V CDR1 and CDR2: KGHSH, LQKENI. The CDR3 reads CASSPTGNRGNDGYTF. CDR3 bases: TGTGCCAGCTCACCAACAGGTAATCGTGGGAATGATGGCTACACCTTC.

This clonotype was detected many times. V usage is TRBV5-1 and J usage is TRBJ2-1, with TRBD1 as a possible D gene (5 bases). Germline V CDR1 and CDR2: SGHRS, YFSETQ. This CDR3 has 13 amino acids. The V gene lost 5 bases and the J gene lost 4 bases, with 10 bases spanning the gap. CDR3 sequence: CASRQGDYNEQFF. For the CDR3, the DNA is TGCGCCAGCAGGCAGGGCGATTACAATGAGCAGTTCTTC. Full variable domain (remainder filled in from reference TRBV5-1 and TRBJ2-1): KAGVTQTPRYLIKTRGQQVTLSCSPISGHRSVSWYQQTPGQGLQFLFEYFSETQRNKGNFPGRFSGRQFSNSRSEMNVSTLELGDSALYLCASRQGDYNEQFFGPGTRLTVL.

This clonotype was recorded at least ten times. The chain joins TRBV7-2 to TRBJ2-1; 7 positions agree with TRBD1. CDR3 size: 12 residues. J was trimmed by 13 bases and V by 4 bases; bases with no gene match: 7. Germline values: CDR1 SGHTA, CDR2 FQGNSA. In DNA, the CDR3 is TGTGCCAGCAGCTCCCGGGACAGCCAACAGTTCTTC. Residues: CASSSRDSQQFF.

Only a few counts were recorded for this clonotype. The CDR3 reads CASSLESSRLYEQYF. CDR3 DNA: TGCGCCAGCAGCTTGGAGTCTAGCCGCCTCTACGAGCAGTACTTC. The chain combines TRBV5-1 with TRBJ2-7; D may be TRBD2 (5 bases). Germline V lookup: CDR1 SGHRS, CDR2 YFSETQ. V was shortened by 0 bases and J by 3 bases, with 13 bases between the two germline ends. This CDR3 is built from 15 residues.

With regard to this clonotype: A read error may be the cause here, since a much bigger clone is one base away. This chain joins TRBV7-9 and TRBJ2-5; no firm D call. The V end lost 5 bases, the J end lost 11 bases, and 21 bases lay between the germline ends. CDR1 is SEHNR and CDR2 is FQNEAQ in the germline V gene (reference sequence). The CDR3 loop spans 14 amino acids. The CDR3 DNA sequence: TGTGCCAGCAGCGCTCCCCGAGGCCTCAATGAGCAGTACTTC. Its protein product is CASSAPRGLNEQYF.

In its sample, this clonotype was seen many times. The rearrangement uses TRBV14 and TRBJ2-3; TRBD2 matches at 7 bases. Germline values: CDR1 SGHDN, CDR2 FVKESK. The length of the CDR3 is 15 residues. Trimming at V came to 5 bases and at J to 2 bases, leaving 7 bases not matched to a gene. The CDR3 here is CASSIRAGDTDTQYF. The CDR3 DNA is TGTGCCAGCAGCATCCGGGCGGGGGACACAGATACGCAGTATTTT.

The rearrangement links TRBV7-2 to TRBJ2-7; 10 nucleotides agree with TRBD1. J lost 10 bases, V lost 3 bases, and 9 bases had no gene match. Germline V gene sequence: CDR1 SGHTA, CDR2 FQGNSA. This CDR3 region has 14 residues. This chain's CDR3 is CASSFDRGREIQYF. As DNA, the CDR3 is TGTGCCAGCAGCTTTGACAGGGGGCGCGAAATTCAGTACTTC.

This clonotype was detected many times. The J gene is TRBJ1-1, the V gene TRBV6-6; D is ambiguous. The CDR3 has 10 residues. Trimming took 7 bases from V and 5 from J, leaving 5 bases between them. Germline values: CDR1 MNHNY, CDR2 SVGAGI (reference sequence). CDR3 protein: CASKRTEAFF. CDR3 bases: TGTGCCAGCAAGAGGACTGAAGCTTTCTTT.

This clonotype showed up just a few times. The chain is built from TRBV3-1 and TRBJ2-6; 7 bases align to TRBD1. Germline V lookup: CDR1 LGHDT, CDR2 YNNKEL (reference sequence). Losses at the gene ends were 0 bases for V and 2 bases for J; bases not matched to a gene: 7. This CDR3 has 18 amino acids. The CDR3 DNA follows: TGTGCCAGCAGCCAAGAGGGGCAGGGGGTTGCTGGGGCCAACGTCCTGACTTTC. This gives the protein CASSQEGQGVAGANVLTF.

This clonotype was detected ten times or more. For the CDR3, the DNA is TGTGCCAGCAGCGTTAGTGAGTACCAAGAGACCCAGTACTTC. It specifies CASSVSEYQETQYF. The gene calls are TRBV5-5 and TRBJ2-5, with D unclear. The germline V gene encodes CDR1 SGHKS and CDR2 YYEKEE (reference sequence). The V gene lost 4 bases and the J gene lost 0 bases, with 10 bases spanning the gap. This CDR3 contains 14 residues.

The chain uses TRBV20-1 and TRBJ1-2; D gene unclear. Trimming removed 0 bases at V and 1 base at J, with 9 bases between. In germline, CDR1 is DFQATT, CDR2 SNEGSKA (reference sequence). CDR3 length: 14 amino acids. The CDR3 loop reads CSARDSGGNYGYTF. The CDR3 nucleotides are TGCAGTGCTAGAGATAGTGGCGGTAACTATGGCTACACCTTC.

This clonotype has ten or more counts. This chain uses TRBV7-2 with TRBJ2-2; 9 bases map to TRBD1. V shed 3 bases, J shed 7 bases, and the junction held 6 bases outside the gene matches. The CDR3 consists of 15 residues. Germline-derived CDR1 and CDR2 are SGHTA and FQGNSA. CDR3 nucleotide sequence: TGTGCCAGCAGCTTGGGGGACAGGGCTATCGGGGAGCTGTTTTTT. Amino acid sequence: CASSLGDRAIGELFF.

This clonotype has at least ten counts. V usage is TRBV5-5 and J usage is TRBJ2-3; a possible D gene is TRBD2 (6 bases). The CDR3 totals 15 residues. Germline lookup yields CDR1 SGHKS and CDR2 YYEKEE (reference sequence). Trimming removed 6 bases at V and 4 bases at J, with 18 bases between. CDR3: CASKEGALSSDTQYF. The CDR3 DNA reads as TGTGCCAGCAAGGAGGGCGCCCTCTCCTCAGATACGCAGTATTTT.

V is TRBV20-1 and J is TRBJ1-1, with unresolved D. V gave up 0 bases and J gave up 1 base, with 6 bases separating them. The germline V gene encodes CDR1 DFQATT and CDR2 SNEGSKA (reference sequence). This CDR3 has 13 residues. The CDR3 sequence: CSARDWPNTEAFF. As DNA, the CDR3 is TGCAGTGCTAGAGATTGGCCGAACACTGAAGCTTTCTTT.

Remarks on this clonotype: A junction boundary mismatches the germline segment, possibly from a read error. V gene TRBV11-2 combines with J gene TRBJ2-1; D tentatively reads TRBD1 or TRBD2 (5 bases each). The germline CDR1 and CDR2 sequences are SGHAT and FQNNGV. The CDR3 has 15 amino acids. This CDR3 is CASSTLGVSMDEQFF. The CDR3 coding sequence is TGTGCCAGCAGCACGTTGGGGGTATCTATGGATGAACAGTTCTTC. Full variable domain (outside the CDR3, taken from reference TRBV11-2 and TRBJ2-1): EAGVAQSPRYKIIEKRQSVAFWCNPISGHATLYWYQQILGQGPKLLIQFQNNGVVDDSQLPKDRFSAERLKGVDSTLKIQPAKLEDSAVYLCASSTLGVSMDEQFFGPGTRLTVL.

The CDR3 DNA reads as TGCAGCGTTGGGACTTCCAGGCGAGAAAAACTGTTTTTT. This sequence encodes CSVGTSRREKLFF. The V call is TRBV29-1, the J call TRBJ1-4; D remains ambiguous. This CDR3 has 13 residues. Germline CDR1 is SQVTM and CDR2 is ANQGSEA. The V end lost 4 bases, the J end lost 8 bases, and 14 bases lay between the germline ends.

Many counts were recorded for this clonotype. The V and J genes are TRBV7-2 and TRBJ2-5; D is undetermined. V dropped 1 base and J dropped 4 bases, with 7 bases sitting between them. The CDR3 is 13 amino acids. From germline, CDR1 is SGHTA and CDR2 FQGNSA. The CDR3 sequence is CASSLGPGETQYF. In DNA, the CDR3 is TGTGCCAGCAGCTTAGGGCCAGGAGAGACCCAGTACTTC.

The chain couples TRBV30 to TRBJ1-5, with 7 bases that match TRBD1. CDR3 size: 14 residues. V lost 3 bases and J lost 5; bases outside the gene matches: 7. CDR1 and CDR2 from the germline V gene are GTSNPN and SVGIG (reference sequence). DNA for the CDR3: TGTGCCTGGAGGGGGGACAGTGGGGATCAGCCCCAGCATTTT. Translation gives CAWRGDSGDQPQHF.

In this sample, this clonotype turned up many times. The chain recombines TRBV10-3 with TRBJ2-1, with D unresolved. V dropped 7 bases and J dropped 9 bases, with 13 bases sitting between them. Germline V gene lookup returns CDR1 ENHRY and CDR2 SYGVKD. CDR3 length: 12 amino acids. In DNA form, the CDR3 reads TGTGCCATCAAACGCCACGAGGCTGAGCAGTTCTTC. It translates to CAIKRHEAEQFF.

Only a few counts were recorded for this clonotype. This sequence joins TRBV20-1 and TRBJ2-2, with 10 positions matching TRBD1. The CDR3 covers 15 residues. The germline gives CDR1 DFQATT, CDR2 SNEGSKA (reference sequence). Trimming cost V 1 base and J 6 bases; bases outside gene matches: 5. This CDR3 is CSARGGTGAPGELFF. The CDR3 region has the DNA TGCAGTGCTAGAGGGGGGACAGGGGCTCCCGGGGAGCTGTTTTTT.